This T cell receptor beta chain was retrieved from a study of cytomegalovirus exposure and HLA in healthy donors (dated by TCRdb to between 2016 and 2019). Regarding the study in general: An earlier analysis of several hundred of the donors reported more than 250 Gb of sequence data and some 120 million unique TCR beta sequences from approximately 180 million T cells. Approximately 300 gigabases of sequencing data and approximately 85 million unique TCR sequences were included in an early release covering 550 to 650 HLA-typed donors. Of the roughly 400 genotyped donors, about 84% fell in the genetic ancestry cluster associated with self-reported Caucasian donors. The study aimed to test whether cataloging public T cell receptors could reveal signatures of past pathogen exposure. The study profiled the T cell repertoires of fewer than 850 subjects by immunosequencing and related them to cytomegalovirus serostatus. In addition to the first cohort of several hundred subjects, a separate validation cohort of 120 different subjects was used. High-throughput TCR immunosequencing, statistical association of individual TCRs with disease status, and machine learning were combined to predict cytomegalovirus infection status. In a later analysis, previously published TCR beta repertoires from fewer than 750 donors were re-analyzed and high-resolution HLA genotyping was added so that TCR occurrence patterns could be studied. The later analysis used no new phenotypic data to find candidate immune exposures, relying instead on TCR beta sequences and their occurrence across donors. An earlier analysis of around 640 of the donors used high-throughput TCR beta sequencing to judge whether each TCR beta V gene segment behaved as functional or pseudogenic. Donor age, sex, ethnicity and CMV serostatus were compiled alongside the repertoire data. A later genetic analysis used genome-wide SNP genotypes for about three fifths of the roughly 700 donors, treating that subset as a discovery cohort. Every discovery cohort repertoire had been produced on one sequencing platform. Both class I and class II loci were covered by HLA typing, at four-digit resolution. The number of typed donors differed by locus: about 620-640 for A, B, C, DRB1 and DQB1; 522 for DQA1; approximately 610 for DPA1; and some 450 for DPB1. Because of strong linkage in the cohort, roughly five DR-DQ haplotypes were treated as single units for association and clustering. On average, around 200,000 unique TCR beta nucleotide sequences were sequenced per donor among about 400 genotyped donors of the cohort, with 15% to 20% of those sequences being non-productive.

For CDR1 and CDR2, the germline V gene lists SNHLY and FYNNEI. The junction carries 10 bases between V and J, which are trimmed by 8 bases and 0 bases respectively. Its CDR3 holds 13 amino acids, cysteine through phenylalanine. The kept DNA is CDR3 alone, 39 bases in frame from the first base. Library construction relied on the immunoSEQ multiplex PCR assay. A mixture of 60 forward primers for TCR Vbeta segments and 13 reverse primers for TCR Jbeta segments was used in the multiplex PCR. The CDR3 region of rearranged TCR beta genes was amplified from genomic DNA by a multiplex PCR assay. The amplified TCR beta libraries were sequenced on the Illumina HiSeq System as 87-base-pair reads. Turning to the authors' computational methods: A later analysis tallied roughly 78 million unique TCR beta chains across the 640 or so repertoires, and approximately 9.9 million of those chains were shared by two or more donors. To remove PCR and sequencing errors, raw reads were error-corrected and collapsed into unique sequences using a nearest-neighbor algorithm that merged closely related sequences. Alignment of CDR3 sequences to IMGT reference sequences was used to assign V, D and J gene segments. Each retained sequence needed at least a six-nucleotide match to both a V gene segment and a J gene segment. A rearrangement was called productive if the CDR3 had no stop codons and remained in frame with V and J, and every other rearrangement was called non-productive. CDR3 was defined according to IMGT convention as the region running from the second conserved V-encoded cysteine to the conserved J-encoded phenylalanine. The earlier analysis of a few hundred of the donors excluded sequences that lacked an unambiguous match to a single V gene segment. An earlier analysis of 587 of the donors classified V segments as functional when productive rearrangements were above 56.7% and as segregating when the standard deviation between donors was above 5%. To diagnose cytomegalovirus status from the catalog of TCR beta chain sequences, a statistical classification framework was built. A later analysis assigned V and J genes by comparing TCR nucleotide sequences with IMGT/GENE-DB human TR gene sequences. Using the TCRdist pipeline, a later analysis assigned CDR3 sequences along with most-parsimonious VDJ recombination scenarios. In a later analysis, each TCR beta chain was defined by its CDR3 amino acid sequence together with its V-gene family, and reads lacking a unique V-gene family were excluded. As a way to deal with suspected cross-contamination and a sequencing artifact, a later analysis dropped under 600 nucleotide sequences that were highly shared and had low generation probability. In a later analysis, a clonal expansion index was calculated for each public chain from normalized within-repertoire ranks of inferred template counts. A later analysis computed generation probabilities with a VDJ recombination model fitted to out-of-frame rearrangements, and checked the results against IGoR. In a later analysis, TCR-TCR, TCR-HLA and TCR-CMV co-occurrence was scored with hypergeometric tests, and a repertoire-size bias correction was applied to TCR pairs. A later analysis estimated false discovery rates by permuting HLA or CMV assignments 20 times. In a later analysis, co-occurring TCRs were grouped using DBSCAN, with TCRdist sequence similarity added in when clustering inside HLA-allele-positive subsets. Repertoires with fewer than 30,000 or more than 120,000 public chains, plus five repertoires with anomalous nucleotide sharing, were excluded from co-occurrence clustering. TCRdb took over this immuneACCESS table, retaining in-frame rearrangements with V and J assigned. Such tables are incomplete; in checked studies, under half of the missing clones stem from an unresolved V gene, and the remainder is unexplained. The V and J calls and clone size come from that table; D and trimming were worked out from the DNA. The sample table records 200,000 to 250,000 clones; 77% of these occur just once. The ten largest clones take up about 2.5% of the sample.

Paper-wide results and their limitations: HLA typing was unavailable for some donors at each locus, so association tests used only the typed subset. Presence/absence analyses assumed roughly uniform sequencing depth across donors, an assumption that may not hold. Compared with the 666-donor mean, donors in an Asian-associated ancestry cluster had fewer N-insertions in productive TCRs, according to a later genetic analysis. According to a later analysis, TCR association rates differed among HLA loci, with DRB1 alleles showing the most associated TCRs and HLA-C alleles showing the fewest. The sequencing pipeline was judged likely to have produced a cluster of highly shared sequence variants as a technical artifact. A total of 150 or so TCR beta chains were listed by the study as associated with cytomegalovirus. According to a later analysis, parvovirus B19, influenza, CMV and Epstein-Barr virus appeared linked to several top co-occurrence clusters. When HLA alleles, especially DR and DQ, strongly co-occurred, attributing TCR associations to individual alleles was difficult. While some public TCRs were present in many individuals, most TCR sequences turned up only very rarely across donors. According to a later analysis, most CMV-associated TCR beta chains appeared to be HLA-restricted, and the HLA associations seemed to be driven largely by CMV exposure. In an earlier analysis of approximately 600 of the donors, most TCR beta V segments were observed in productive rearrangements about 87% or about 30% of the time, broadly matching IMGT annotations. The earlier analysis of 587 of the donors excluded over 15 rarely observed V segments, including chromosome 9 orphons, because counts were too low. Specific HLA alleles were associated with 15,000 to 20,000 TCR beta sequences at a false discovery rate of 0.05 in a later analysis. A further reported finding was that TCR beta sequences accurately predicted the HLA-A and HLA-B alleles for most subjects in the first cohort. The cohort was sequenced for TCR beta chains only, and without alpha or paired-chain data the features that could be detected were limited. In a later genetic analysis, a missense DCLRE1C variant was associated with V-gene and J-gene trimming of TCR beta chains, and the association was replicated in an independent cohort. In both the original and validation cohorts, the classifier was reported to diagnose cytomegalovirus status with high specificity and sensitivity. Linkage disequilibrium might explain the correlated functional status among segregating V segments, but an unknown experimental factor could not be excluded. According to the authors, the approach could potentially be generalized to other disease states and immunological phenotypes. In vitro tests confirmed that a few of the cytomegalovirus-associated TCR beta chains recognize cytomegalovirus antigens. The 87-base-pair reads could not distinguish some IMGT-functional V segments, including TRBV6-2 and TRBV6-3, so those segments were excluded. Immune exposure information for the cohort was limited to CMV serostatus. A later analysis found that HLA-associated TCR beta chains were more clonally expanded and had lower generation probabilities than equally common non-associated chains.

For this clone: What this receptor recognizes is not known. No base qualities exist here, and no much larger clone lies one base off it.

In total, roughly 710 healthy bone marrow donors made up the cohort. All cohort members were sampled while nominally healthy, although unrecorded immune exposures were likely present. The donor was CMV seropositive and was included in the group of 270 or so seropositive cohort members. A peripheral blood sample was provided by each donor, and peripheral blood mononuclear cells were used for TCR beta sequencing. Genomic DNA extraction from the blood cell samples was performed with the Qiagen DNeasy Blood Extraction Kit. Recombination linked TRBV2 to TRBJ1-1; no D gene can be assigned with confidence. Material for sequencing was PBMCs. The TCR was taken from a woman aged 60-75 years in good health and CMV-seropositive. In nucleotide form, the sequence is TGTGCCAGCGCTTTCGGGATGAACACTGAAGCTTTCTTT. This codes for CASAFGMNTEAFF.